The entry below gives a single T cell receptor beta chain sequence along with its context. The target of this receptor is not known. Base qualities were left out, and no much larger clone turns up one base away. This sample is part of a study of cytomegalovirus exposure and HLA in healthy donors (dated by TCRdb to between 2016 and 2019). With respect to the entire study: According to a later analysis, one platform produced both the 120 validation repertoires and the approximately 660 repertoires of the first cohort. A separate validation cohort of over a hundred different subjects was used in addition to the roughly 720-subject first cohort. The study aimed to test whether cataloging public T cell receptors could reveal signatures of past pathogen exposure. To predict cytomegalovirus infection status, the study combined high-throughput TCR immunosequencing, statistical association of individual TCRs with disease status, and machine learning.

Inclusive of the bounding cysteine and phenylalanine, the CDR3 is 15 residues long. Of all the DNA, just the CDR3 is kept, 45 bases in frame from base 1. Relative to germline, V is missing 7 bases and J is missing 1 base, with 7 bases of the junction outside any gene match. According to the germline V gene (reference sequence), CDR1 reads SGHNT and CDR2 reads YYREEE. General findings and caveats noted by the study authors: While some public TCRs were present in many individuals, most TCR sequences turned up only very rarely across donors. The authors suggested that the approach could potentially be generalized to other disease states and immunological phenotypes. In a later analysis, TCRs clustered in the first cohort were found to also tend to co-occur in the approximately 120 validation repertoires, with 94% of cluster scores above 0. A later analysis had no HLA typing for the validation cohort, so co-occurrence there was scored across all 120 repertoires. In both the original and validation cohorts, the classifier was reported to diagnose cytomegalovirus status with high specificity and sensitivity. The study gave a list of 150 to 200 TCR beta chains associated with cytomegalovirus. Three of the identified cytomegalovirus-associated TCR beta chains were confirmed in vitro to be specific for cytomegalovirus antigens.

Preparation of the library involved the immunoSEQ multiplex PCR assay. As for the authors' bioinformatics: A statistical classification framework was built for diagnosing cytomegalovirus status from the catalog of TCR beta chain sequences. TCRdb holds this immuneACCESS table with in-frame rearrangements only. Some clones are missing; in checked studies, unresolved V genes explain under half, and the rest has no known cause. D and trimming were read from the DNA, whereas the V and J calls and clone size are those reported in that table. Recorded for this sample are roughly 130,000 clones; 89% of them occurred a single time. The ten largest clones represent around 3.5% of the sample. Donors formed part of the validation cohort, which comprised 120 subjects and was distinct from the first cohort of several hundred subjects.

Material for sequencing was PBMCs. The chain is encoded by TRBV5-4 joined to TRBJ2-2; 7 bases in the middle match TRBD1. The sequence was obtained from a young man in good health and CMV-seronegative. CDR3 loop: CASLQGGGNTGELFF. The nucleotide sequence reads as follows: TGTGCCAGCCTACAAGGGGGCGGGAACACCGGGGAGCTGTTTTTT.